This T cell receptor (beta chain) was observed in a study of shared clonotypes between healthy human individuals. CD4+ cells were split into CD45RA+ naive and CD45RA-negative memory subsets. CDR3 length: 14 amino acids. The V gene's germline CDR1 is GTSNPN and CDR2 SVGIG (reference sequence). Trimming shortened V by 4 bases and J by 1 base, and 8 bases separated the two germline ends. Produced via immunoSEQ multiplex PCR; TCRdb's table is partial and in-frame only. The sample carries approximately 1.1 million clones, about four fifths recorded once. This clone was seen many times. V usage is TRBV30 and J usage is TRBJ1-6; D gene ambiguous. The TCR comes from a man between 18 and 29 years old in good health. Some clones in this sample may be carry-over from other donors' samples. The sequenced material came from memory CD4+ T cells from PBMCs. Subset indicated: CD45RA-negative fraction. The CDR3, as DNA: TGTGCCTGGATGTCCGGGTCCTATAATTCACCCCTCCACTTT. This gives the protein CAWMSGSYNSPLHF.